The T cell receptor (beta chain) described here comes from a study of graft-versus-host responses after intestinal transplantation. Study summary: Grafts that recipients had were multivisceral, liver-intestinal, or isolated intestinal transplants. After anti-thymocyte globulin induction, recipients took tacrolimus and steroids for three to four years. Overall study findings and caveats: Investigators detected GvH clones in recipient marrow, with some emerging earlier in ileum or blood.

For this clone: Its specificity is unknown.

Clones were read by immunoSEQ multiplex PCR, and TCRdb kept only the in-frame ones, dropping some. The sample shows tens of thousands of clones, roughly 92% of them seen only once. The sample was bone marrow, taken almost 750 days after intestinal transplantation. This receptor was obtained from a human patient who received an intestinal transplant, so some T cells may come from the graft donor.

The CDR3 loop is CASSPLYSNQPQHF. DNA of the CDR3: TGTGCCAGCAGTCCCTTGTATAGCAATCAGCCCCAGCATTTT. V and J are TRBV6-6 and TRBJ1-5; D gene unclear. This CDR3 has 14 amino acids. The V end lost 5 bases, the J end lost 0 bases, and 8 bases lay between the germline ends. Germline lookup yields CDR1 MNHNY and CDR2 SVGAGI (reference sequence).